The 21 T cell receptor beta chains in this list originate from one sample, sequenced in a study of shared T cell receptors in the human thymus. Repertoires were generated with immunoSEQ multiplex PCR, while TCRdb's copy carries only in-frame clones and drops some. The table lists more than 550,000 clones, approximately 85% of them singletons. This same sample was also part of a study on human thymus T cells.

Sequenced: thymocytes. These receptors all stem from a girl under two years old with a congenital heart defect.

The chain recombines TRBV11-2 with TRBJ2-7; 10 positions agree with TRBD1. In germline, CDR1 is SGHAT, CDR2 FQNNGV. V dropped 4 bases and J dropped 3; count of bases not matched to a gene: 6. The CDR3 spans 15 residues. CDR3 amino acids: CASSYRDRGNYEQYF. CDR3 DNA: TGTGCCAGCAGCTACCGGGACAGGGGAAACTACGAGCAGTACTTC.

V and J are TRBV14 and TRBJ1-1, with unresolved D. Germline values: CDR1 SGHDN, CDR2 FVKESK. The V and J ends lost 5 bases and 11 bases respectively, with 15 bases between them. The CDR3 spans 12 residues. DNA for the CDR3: TGTGCCAGCAGCTATCGGGTCGGTGGGGCTTTCTTT. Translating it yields CASSYRVGGAFF.

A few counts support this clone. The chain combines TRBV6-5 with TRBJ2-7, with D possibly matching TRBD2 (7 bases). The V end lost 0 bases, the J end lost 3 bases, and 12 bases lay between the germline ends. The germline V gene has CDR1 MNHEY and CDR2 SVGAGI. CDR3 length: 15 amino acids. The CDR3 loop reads CASSYSRRGLYEQYF. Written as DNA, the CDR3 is TGTGCCAGCAGTTACTCGAGGCGGGGGCTCTACGAGCAGTACTTC.

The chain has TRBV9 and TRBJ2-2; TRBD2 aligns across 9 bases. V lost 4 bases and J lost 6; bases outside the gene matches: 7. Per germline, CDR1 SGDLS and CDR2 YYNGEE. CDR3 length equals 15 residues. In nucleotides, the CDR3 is TGTGCCAGCAGCAAGAGACTAGCGGCGGCCGGGGAGCTGTTTTTT. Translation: CASSKRLAAAGELFF.

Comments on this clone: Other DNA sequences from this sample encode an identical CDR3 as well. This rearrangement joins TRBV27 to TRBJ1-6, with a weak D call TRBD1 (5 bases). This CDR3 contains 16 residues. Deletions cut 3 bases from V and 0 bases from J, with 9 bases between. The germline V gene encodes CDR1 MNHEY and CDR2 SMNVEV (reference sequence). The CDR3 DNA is TGTGCCAGCAGTTTTGGGGGGAGCTCCTATAATTCACCCCTCCACTTT. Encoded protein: CASSFGGSSYNSPLHF.

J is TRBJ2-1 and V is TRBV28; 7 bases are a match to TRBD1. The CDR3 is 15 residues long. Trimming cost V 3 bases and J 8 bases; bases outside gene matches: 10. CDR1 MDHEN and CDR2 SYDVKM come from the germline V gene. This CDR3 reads CASSLKGQTFHEQFF. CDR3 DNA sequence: TGTGCCAGCAGTTTGAAGGGACAGACGTTCCATGAGCAGTTCTTC.

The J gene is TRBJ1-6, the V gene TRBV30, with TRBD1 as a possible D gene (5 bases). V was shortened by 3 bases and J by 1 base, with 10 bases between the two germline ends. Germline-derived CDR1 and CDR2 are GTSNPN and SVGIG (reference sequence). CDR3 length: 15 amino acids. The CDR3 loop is CAWRAGLSYNSPLHF. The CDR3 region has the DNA TGTGCCTGGAGGGCAGGGTTGTCCTATAATTCACCCCTCCACTTT.

The CDR3 loop is CASSLERGGLFSNEQFF. CDR3 in DNA: TGCGCCAGCAGCTTGGAACGGGGGGGCCTATTTTCCAATGAGCAGTTCTTC. The chain links TRBV5-1 to TRBJ2-1; 8 bases fit TRBD2. The length of the CDR3 is 17 residues. V dropped 0 bases and J dropped 6; count of bases not matched to a gene: 11. Per germline, CDR1 SGHRS and CDR2 YFSETQ.

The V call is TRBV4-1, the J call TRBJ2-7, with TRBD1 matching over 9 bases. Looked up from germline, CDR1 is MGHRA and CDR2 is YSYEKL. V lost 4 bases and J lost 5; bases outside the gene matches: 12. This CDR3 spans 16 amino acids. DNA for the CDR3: TGCGCCAGCAGCCGGGGGAGGACAGGGGACTTTGACGAGCAGTACTTC. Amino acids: CASSRGRTGDFDEQYF.

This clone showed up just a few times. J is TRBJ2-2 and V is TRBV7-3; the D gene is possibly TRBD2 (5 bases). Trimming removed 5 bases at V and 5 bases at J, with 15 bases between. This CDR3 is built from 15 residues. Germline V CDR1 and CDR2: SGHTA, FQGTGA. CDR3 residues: CASSPSAPGTGELFF. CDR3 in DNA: TGTGCCAGCAGCCCTTCAGCACCGGGGACCGGGGAGCTGTTTTTT.

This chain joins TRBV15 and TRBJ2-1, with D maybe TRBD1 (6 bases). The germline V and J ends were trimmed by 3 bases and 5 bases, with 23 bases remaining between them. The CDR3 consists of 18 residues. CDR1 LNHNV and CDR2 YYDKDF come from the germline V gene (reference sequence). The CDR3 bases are TGTGCCACCAGCAGCGCCCCTGGGGGCAGGGAGAGGGACAATGAGCAGTTCTTC. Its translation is CATSSAPGGRERDNEQFF. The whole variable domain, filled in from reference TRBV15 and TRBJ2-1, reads DAMVIQNPRYQVTQFGKPVTLSCSQTLNHNVMYWYQQKSSQAPKLLFHYYDKDFNNEADTPDNFQSRRPNTSFCFLDIRSPGLGDTAMYLCATSSAPGGRERDNEQFFGPGTRLTVL.

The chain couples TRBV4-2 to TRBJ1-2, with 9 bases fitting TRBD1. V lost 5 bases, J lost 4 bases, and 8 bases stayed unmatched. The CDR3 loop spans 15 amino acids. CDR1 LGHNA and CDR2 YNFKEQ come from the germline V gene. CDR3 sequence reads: CASSSRDRVFYGYTF. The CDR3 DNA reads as TGTGCCAGCAGCTCCCGGGACAGGGTATTCTATGGCTACACCTTC.

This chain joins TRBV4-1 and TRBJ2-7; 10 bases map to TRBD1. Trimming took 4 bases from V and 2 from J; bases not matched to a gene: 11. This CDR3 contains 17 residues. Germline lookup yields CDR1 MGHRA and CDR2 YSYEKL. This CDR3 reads CASSPRPGTGDPYEQYF. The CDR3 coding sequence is TGCGCCAGCAGCCCCCGTCCCGGGACAGGGGATCCCTACGAGCAGTACTTC.

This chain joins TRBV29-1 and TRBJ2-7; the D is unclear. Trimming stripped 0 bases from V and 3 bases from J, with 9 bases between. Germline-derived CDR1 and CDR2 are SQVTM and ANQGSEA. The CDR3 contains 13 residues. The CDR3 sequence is CSVEDAPGYEQYF. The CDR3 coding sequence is TGCAGCGTTGAAGATGCCCCCGGCTACGAGCAGTACTTC.

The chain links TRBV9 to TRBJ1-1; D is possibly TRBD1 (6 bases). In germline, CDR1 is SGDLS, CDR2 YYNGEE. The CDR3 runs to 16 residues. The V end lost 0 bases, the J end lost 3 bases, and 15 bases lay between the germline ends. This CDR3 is CASSVVGGNWDTEAFF. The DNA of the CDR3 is TGTGCCAGCAGCGTAGTTGGGGGCAATTGGGACACTGAAGCTTTCTTT.

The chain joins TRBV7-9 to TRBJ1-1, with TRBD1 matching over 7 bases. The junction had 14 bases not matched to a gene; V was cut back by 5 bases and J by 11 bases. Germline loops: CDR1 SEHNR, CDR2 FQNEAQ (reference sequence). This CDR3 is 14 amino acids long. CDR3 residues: CASSDGPPSRGAFF. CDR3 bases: TGTGCCAGCAGCGATGGTCCGCCTTCCAGGGGGGCTTTCTTT.

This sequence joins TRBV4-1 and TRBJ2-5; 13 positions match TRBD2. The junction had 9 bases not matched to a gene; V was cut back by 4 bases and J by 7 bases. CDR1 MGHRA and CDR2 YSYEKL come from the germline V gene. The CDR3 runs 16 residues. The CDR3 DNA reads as TGCGCCAGCAGCCCTGGGACTAGCGGGGCCACGGGGACCCAGTACTTC. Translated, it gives CASSPGTSGATGTQYF.

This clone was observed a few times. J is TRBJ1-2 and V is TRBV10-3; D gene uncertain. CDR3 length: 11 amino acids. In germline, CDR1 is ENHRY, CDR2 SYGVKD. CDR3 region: CATLRFHGYTF. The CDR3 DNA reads TGTGCTACCCTGAGGTTCCATGGCTACACCTTC.

CDR3 region: CASSEGLAGGDTGELFF. Here the CDR3 DNA reads TGCGCCAGCAGTGAGGGACTAGCGGGGGGGGACACCGGGGAGCTGTTTTTT. The rearrangement uses TRBV10-1 and TRBJ2-2; 15 bases are shared with TRBD2. Germline CDR1 WNHNN, CDR2 SYGVQD (reference sequence). The CDR3 covers 17 residues. Trimming took 2 bases from V and 3 from J; bases not matched to a gene: 1.

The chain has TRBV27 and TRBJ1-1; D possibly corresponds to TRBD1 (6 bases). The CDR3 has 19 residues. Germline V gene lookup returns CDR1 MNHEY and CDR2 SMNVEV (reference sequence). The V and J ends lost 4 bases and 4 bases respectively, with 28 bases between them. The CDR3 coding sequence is TGTGCCAGCAGTTCCACCCCTCGACAGGTTGGGGCGGGAGGCACTGAAGCTTTCTTT. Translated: CASSSTPRQVGAGGTEAFF.

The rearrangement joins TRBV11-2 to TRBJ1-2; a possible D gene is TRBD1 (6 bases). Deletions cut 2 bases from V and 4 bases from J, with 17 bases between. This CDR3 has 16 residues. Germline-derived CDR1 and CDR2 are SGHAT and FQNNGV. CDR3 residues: CASSLLSRGDFYGYTF. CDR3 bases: TGTGCCAGCAGCTTATTAAGCAGGGGAGATTTCTATGGCTACACCTTC.